Sequencing of this T cell receptor beta chain was carried out in a study of human T cells and chemical hapten exposure. Study-wide points: After DPC sensitization, TCRs above 1 in 1000 frequency showed no change.

TCRdb analysed the RACE reads with MiXCR anew, one entry per CDR3 protein. The table records approximately 350,000 distinct CDR3 sequences, nearly 6.5% of them present only once. A word on this clonotype: Antigen: not known.

Sample time point: patch test 2, 6 weeks after DPC sensitization. Treatment denoted: therapeutic diphenylcyclopropenone sensitization with weekly scalp DPC. Donors were 18 to 70-year-old alopecia patients suitable for DPC. The receptor comes from a young woman with alopecia areata. Some clones in this sample may be carry-over from other donors' samples. The sequenced sample was whole blood, obtained in connection with sensitization to the hapten diphenylcyclopropenone (DPC).

CDR3 loop: CASSITRGETQYF. The CDR3 DNA reads TGTGCCAGTAGTATCACTAGGGGCGAGACCCAGTACTTC. The chain employs TRBV19 and TRBJ2-5; D could derive from TRBD1 or TRBD2 (5 bases each). The CDR3 contains 13 residues. The germline CDR1 and CDR2 sequences are LNHDA and SQIVND (reference sequence). The germline V and J ends were trimmed by 3 bases and 5 bases, with 10 bases remaining between them.